Presented here are 7 T cell receptor beta chains from one specimen sequenced in a study of T cells after somatic rescue of genetic block. Profiling relied on immunoSEQ multiplex PCR, and the TCRdb table lists in-frame clones only, not all of them. The table includes tens of thousands of clones, roughly 93% detected once. The sample comprised peripheral blood mononuclear cells (PBMCs). These receptors were obtained from a man aged 25-45 years.

J is TRBJ1-3 and V is TRBV5-5, with 9 bases lining up with TRBD1. This CDR3 spans 17 amino acids. After removal of 4 bases from V and 2 bases from J, the junction contained 10 bases not matched to a gene. The V gene's germline CDR1 is SGHKS and CDR2 YYEKEE (reference sequence). The DNA of the CDR3 is TGTGCCAGCAGCATAGGGGACAGGGAAACACCTGGAAACACCATATATTTT. This translates into CASSIGDRETPGNTIYF.

The V and J genes are TRBV5-1 and TRBJ1-2, with a possible D match to TRBD1 (5 bases). V was shortened by 7 bases and J by 9 bases, with 28 bases between the two germline ends. The CDR3 is made up of 16 amino acids. Germline V gene sequence: CDR1 SGHRS, CDR2 YFSETQ. The CDR3 DNA follows: TGCGCCAGCTCCACGACCGGGGCAGCGCGAGACAGTAGCTACACCTTC. This sequence encodes CASSTTGAARDSSYTF.

The rearrangement links TRBV27 to TRBJ2-2; 10 bases align to TRBD1. Unmatched junction bases numbered 7, after V lost 4 bases and J lost 5 bases. The CDR3 consists of 16 residues. CDR1 and CDR2 from the germline V gene are MNHEY and SMNVEV (reference sequence). For the CDR3, the DNA is TGTGCCAGCAGTTCCGCCGGGACAGGGGTTACCGGGGAGCTGTTTTTT. Its translation: CASSSAGTGVTGELFF.

This chain uses TRBV15 with TRBJ2-5; 7 positions match TRBD1. CDR1 is LNHNV, CDR2 YYDKDF, per germline (reference sequence). The CDR3 has 17 amino acids. The V segment lost 0 bases and the J segment 0 bases; nucleotides outside the gene matches: 7. The chain's CDR3 is CATSRDDRAYYQETQYF. The DNA for the CDR3 is TGTGCCACCAGCAGAGATGACAGGGCCTACTACCAAGAGACCCAGTACTTC.

This chain uses TRBV7-9 with TRBJ2-1, with 13 bases lining up with TRBD2. The CDR3 consists of 18 residues. The V segment lost 3 bases and the J segment 7 bases; nucleotides outside the gene matches: 12. Germline CDR1 reads SEHNR; CDR2 reads FQNEAQ (reference sequence). Here the CDR3 reads CASSLPRGLAGVSNEQFF. DNA of the CDR3: TGTGCCAGCAGCTTGCCTAGAGGACTAGCGGGAGTATCGAATGAGCAGTTCTTC.

The chain carries TRBV5-4 and TRBJ2-5; a weak D match, TRBD1 (7 bases). V gave up 4 bases and J gave up 4 bases, with 14 bases separating them. CDR3 length equals 14 residues. Per the germline V gene, CDR1 is SGHNT and CDR2 is YYREEE (reference sequence). The CDR3 bases are TGTGCCAGCAGCACTCTCCAGGGGGGAGAGACCCAGTACTTC. It is translated as CASSTLQGGETQYF.

The chain recombines TRBV9 with TRBJ1-1; a weak D match, TRBD1 (5 bases). The CDR3 consists of 14 residues. The germline gives CDR1 SGDLS, CDR2 YYNGEE. With 2 bases removed from V and 3 bases from J, the gap between germline ends came to 11 bases. The CDR3 sequence: CASSVEGSYTEAFF. The CDR3 DNA reads TGTGCCAGCAGCGTGGAGGGGTCCTACACTGAAGCTTTCTTT.